Listed here are 24 T cell receptor beta chains from one sample, sequenced in a study of blood T cell repertoires in COVID-19. Produced via immunoSEQ multiplex PCR; TCRdb's table is partial and in-frame only. The table lists 35,000 or so clones, 80% to 90% of them singletons. The sample comprised peripheral blood. All receptors come from a human donor in a cohort sampled during active or convalescent COVID-19. The donor label of this sample is uncertain.

The rearrangement uses TRBV19 and TRBJ2-3; TRBD1 agrees at 10 bases. Germline V lookup: CDR1 LNHDA, CDR2 SQIVND (reference sequence). The CDR3 has 16 residues. With V trimmed by 5 bases and J by 3 bases, 8 bases remained unmatched. Here the CDR3 reads CASSPRTGGMTDTQYF. DNA for the CDR3: TGTGCCAGTAGTCCACGGACAGGGGGGATGACAGATACGCAGTATTTT.

The J gene is TRBJ2-2, the V gene TRBV11-3; 7 nucleotides align to TRBD2. In germline, CDR1 is SGHNT, CDR2 YENEEA. Unmatched junction bases numbered 9, after V lost 4 bases and J lost 7 bases. This CDR3 comprises 15 residues. CDR3: CASSSLSGNFGELFF. Written as DNA, the CDR3 is TGTGCCAGCAGCTCCTTAAGCGGGAACTTCGGGGAGCTGTTTTTT.

The CDR3 sequence is CASRGDLSSYNSPLHF. For the CDR3, the DNA is TGTGCCTCACGAGGGGACTTGAGCTCCTATAATTCACCCCTCCACTTT. The chain carries TRBV30 and TRBJ1-6; TRBD1 is a possible D gene (5 bases). Germline V CDR1 and CDR2: GTSNPN, SVGIG (reference sequence). V dropped 7 bases and J dropped 0 bases, with 16 bases sitting between them. This CDR3 region has 16 residues.

The gene calls are TRBV6-6 and TRBJ2-7, with TRBD2 as a possible D gene (6 bases). The germline V gene encodes CDR1 MNHNY and CDR2 SVGAGI (reference sequence). With 3 bases removed from V and 0 bases from J, the gap between germline ends came to 9 bases. This CDR3 is built from 14 residues. The CDR3 loop reads CASSYGLHSYEQYF. CDR3 coding DNA: TGTGCCAGCAGTTATGGACTACACTCCTACGAGCAGTACTTC.

This sequence joins TRBV9 and TRBJ2-2; D unresolved. The CDR3 totals 16 residues. Trimming removed 1 base from V and 2 bases from J, with 12 bases in between. The germline V gene encodes CDR1 SGDLS and CDR2 YYNGEE. The CDR3 sequence: CASSVSENPNTGELFF. The CDR3 region has the DNA TGTGCCAGCAGCGTAAGCGAAAACCCTAACACCGGGGAGCTGTTTTTT.

This clone occurred once. This sequence joins TRBV5-1 and TRBJ2-7; 9 bases line up with TRBD2. V dropped 1 base and J dropped 0; count of bases not matched to a gene: 5. Germline V gives CDR1 SGHRS, CDR2 YFSETQ. CDR3 size: 16 residues. The CDR3 DNA reads as TGCGCCAGCAGCTTGTACCTAGCGGGGAGCTCCTACGAGCAGTACTTC. It yields the protein CASSLYLAGSSYEQYF.

This chain connects TRBV24-1 to TRBJ2-2; 8 bases align to TRBD1. The germline gives CDR1 KGHDR, CDR2 SFDVKD. V dropped 4 bases and J dropped 4; count of bases not matched to a gene: 4. This CDR3 has 15 residues. CDR3 sequence: CATSDHGQGTGELFF. CDR3 in DNA: TGTGCCACCAGTGACCATGGACAGGGCACCGGGGAGCTGTTTTTT.

V is TRBV3-1 (or the pseudogene TRBV3-2) and J is TRBJ1-2, with D possibly TRBD1 on 5 matching bases. V was pared by 4 bases and J by 3 bases, with 9 bases between. The V gene's germline CDR1 is LGHDT and CDR2 YNNKEL (reference sequence). CDR3 size: 13 residues. The CDR3 DNA reads TGTGCCAGCAGCCTAAAGACAGACTATGGCTACACCTTC. Its protein is CASSLKTDYGYTF.

This chain uses TRBV30 with TRBJ2-4; TRBD2 agrees at 11 bases. Germline-derived CDR1 and CDR2 are GTSNPN and SVGIG (reference sequence). J gave up 0 bases and V 2 bases, and 9 bases lay outside the gene matches. The CDR3 totals 18 residues. CDR3 sequence reads: CAWSPPLTSGGAKNIQYF. The DNA of the CDR3 is TGTGCCTGGAGTCCCCCCCTTACTAGCGGGGGAGCCAAAAACATTCAGTACTTC.

The chain joins TRBV5-1 to TRBJ2-7, with TRBD2 identical over 8 bases. CDR3 length equals 14 residues. Trimming cost V 4 bases and J 6 bases; bases outside gene matches: 9. CDR1 and CDR2 from the germline V gene are SGHRS and YFSETQ. CDR3 coding DNA: TGCGCCAGCAGCCAACTAGCGGACCTCGGCGAGCAGTACTTC. This translates into CASSQLADLGEQYF. The full variable domain, its missing parts supplied by reference TRBV5-1 and TRBJ2-7, is KAGVTQTPRYLIKTRGQQVTLSCSPISGHRSVSWYQQTPGQGLQFLFEYFSETQRNKGNFPGRFSGRQFSNSRSEMNVSTLELGDSALYLCASSQLADLGEQYFGPGTRLTVT.

The chain carries TRBV10-2 and TRBJ2-7; 13 bases fit TRBD2. Germline loops: CDR1 WSHSY, CDR2 SAAADI. There are 14 residues in the CDR3. V lost 5 bases and J lost 2; bases outside the gene matches: 0. CDR3 amino acids: CASSTSGRAYEQYF. CDR3 coding DNA: TGCGCCAGCAGTACTAGCGGGAGGGCCTACGAGCAGTACTTC.

The V and J genes are TRBV9 and TRBJ2-1; 14 bases line up with TRBD2. Looked up from germline, CDR1 is SGDLS and CDR2 is YYNGEE. The CDR3 length is 15 residues. V lost 2 bases and J lost 10; bases outside the gene matches: 5. The chain's CDR3 is CASSVGLAGEREQFF. The CDR3, as DNA: TGTGCCAGCAGCGTGGGACTAGCGGGAGAGAGGGAGCAGTTCTTC. Based on the CDR3 plus reference TRBV9 and TRBJ2-1, the full variable domain is DSGVTQTPKHLITATGQRVTLRCSPRSGDLSVYWYQQSLDQGLQFLIQYYNGEERAKGNILERFSAQQFPDLHSELNLSSLELGDSALYFCASSVGLAGEREQFFGPGTRLTVL.

This chain connects TRBV6-5 to TRBJ1-1, with TRBD1 matching over 8 bases. Germline CDR1 MNHEY, CDR2 SVGAGI. The CDR3 contains 15 residues. The ends lost 4 bases at V and 5 bases at J; junction bases unmatched: 9. CDR3 loop: CASSLTPGGRTEAFF. In DNA, the CDR3 is TGTGCCAGCAGTTTAACACCAGGGGGCAGGACTGAAGCTTTCTTT.

The V call is TRBV18, the J call TRBJ1-4; no firm D call. The CDR3 runs 14 residues. Trimming removed 3 bases from V and 7 bases from J, with 12 bases in between. The germline CDR1 and CDR2 sequences are KGHSH and LQKENI. In DNA, the CDR3 is TGTGCCAGCTCACCGAGGGCTAACCGTGAAAAACTGTTTTTT. Its translation: CASSPRANREKLFF.

The rearrangement uses TRBV9 and TRBJ1-4, with D possibly TRBD1 on 5 matching bases. Trimming removed 2 bases from V and 4 bases from J, with 12 bases in between. The CDR3 is 15 amino acids. Germline V gene data show CDR1 as SGDLS and CDR2 as YYNGEE. The chain's CDR3 is CASSVQTGFNEKLFF. CDR3 nucleotide sequence: TGTGCCAGCAGCGTCCAAACAGGCTTTAATGAAAAACTGTTTTTT. Looking up the rest from reference TRBV9 and TRBJ1-4 gives the full variable domain: DSGVTQTPKHLITATGQRVTLRCSPRSGDLSVYWYQQSLDQGLQFLIQYYNGEERAKGNILERFSAQQFPDLHSELNLSSLELGDSALYFCASSVQTGFNEKLFFGSGTQLSVL.

The chain links TRBV7-2 to TRBJ2-2, with 7 bases that match TRBD1. Germline V gene lookup returns CDR1 SGHTA and CDR2 FQGNSA. The CDR3 loop spans 14 amino acids. V was pared by 6 bases and J by 1 base, with 2 bases of the junction left unmatched. The CDR3 DNA follows: TGTGCCAGCAGGCGGACAGGGAACACCGGGGAGCTGTTTTTT. Residues: CASRRTGNTGELFF. Combining the CDR3 with reference TRBV7-2 and TRBJ2-2 gives the whole variable domain GAGVSQSPSNKVTEKGKDVELRCDPISGHTALYWYRQSLGQGLEFLIYFQGNSAPDKSGLPSDRFSAERTGGSVSTLTIQRTQQEDSAVYLCASRRTGNTGELFFGEGSRLTVL.

This chain joins TRBV15 and TRBJ2-3, with 9 nucleotides matching TRBD2. CDR1 and CDR2 from the germline V gene are LNHNV and YYDKDF (reference sequence). Trimming removed 5 bases from V and 0 bases from J; junction bases left unmatched: 3. The CDR3 has 15 amino acids. The CDR3 coding sequence is TGTGCCACCAGCTCCGGACTAGCGAGCACAGATACGCAGTATTTT. Encoded protein: CATSSGLASTDTQYF.

The rearrangement joins TRBV11-3 to TRBJ1-2; tentatively, D is TRBD1 (6 bases). This CDR3 has 12 amino acids. Trimming pared 5 bases from V and 7 bases from J, leaving 11 bases between. Germline V gene sequence: CDR1 SGHNT, CDR2 YENEEA. The CDR3 DNA is TGTGCCAGCAGCCCACAGGGAAGTGGCTACACCTTC. This gives the protein CASSPQGSGYTF.

The chain employs TRBV19 and TRBJ2-1; 9 bases fit TRBD1. Germline assignment: CDR1 LNHDA and CDR2 SQIVND (reference sequence). The CDR3 has 15 residues. With 6 bases clipped from V and 6 bases from J, the junction kept 9 bases outside the gene matches. CDR3 sequence reads: CASRQGARGRNEQFF. CDR3 in DNA: TGTGCCAGTAGACAGGGGGCGAGGGGTCGCAATGAGCAGTTCTTC.

This chain links TRBV6-5 with TRBJ2-5; D is possibly TRBD2 (5 bases). The CDR3 runs 15 residues. The V gene lost 7 bases and the J gene lost 0 bases, with 15 bases spanning the gap. Germline CDR1 MNHEY, CDR2 SVGAGI. CDR3 in DNA: TGTGCCAGCACCACTGGGTTAGCGCACCAAGAGACCCAGTACTTC. Translation gives CASTTGLAHQETQYF.

This rearrangement joins TRBV2 to TRBJ2-1; no definite D call. V gave up 5 bases and J gave up 9 bases, with 17 bases separating them. The CDR3 covers 14 residues. Germline CDR1 reads SNHLY; CDR2 reads FYNNEI. The DNA for the CDR3 is TGTGCCAGCAGTCCGAGCGTTCAAGAGCGTGAGCAGTTCTTC. This translates into CASSPSVQEREQFF.

J is TRBJ2-3 and V is TRBV20-1, with D possibly matching TRBD2 (6 bases). CDR3 length equals 11 residues. CDR1 is DFQATT, CDR2 SNEGSKA, per germline (reference sequence). Between the trimmed V and J ends, which lost 6 bases and 5 bases, there was a span of 9 bases. The CDR3 sequence: CSAEGGDTQYF. The CDR3 DNA follows: TGCAGTGCCGAGGGAGGAGATACGCAGTATTTT.

The J gene is TRBJ2-1, the V gene TRBV21-1; the table gives TRBD1 as D, unverified against the DNA. TRBV21-1 has pseudogene status. This CDR3 region has 14 residues. DNA for the CDR3: TGTGCCAGCGGAACTTCCGGGACAAACAATGAGCAGTTCTTC. Its protein is CASGTSGTNNEQFF.

The CDR3 loop reads CASSQTSGALTGELFF. CDR3 coding DNA: TGTGCCAGCTCACAAACTAGCGGGGCCCTGACCGGGGAGCTGTTTTTT. The V gene is TRBV18, the J gene TRBJ2-2; TRBD2 aligns across 10 bases. This CDR3 region has 16 residues. Trimming cost V 4 bases and J 5 bases; bases outside gene matches: 7. Germline CDR1 is KGHSH and CDR2 is LQKENI.